This entry lists 23 T cell receptor beta chains sequenced from one sample in a study of blood T cell repertoires in COVID-19 (dated by TCRdb to 2019 to 2021). Libraries were constructed by the immunoSEQ multiplex PCR assay. Held by TCRdb, this immuneACCESS table contains in-frame sequences only and omits some clones. Under half of the omission traces to an unresolved V gene where checked; the cause of the rest is unknown. Recorded for this sample are approximately 25,000 clones; approximately 72% of them occurred a single time. Approximately 6.1% of the sample lies in the top ten. Input material: peripheral blood. The receptors originated from a middle-aged man with COVID-19, enrolled during active disease.

The rearrangement joins TRBV14 to TRBJ2-5, with 8 bases that match TRBD2. The CDR3 has 17 residues. Germline V gives CDR1 SGHDN, CDR2 FVKESK. Trimming cost V 1 base and J 5 bases; bases outside gene matches: 12. The CDR3 sequence: CASSQVQTWEREETQYF. Written as DNA, the CDR3 is TGTGCCAGCAGCCAAGTACAGACTTGGGAGCGGGAGGAGACCCAGTACTTC.

This clone was seen only a few times. The V gene is TRBV4-1, the J gene TRBJ1-1; D is unresolved. The CDR3 has 13 residues. Germline V gene data show CDR1 as MGHRA and CDR2 as YSYEKL. V lost 8 bases and J 2 bases, leaving 12 bases between the germline ends. CDR3 coding DNA: TGCGCCAGCTCTAAAATAACCAACACTGAAGCTTTCTTT. Translation: CASSKITNTEAFF.

V gene TRBV10-3 combines with J gene TRBJ2-5, with 7 bases matching TRBD1. Germline assignment: CDR1 ENHRY and CDR2 SYGVKD. The CDR3 is 14 amino acids. V lost 7 bases to trimming and J lost 5 bases; unmatched junction nucleotides: 10. This chain's CDR3 is CAIKEGTAGETQYF. The CDR3 coding sequence is TGTGCCATCAAGGAAGGGACAGCTGGTGAGACCCAGTACTTC.

V is TRBV6-6 and J is TRBJ1-6, with 7 bases matching TRBD1. V was clipped by 5 bases and J by 7 bases; unmatched bases: 8. Per the germline V gene, CDR1 is MNHNY and CDR2 is SVGAGI (reference sequence). The length of the CDR3 is 15 residues. As DNA, the CDR3 is TGTGCCAGCAGTGACAGGGACAGCATAAATTCACCCCTCCACTTT. It is translated as CASSDRDSINSPLHF.

The V call is TRBV30, the J call TRBJ1-2; 8 bases align to TRBD1. Unmatched junction bases numbered 6, after V lost 0 bases and J lost 3 bases. The germline V gene encodes CDR1 GTSNPN and CDR2 SVGIG (reference sequence). This CDR3 region has 15 residues. This CDR3 reads CAWSVIPGGHYGYTF. The CDR3 region has the DNA TGTGCCTGGAGTGTAATTCCAGGGGGCCACTATGGCTACACCTTC.

This chain uses TRBV5-4 with TRBJ2-7, with TRBD2 identical over 12 bases. Trimming cost V 4 bases and J 7 bases; bases outside gene matches: 12. This CDR3 contains 16 residues. The V gene's germline CDR1 is SGHNT and CDR2 YYREEE (reference sequence). The CDR3 coding sequence is TGTGCCAGCAGCCACTCTAGCGGGGGGGCCTGGGGAGAGCAGTACTTC. This encodes CASSHSSGGAWGEQYF.

In its sample, this clone was seen once. This chain connects TRBV28 to TRBJ1-5; D call uncertain. V dropped 5 bases and J dropped 4 bases, with 12 bases sitting between them. The CDR3 totals 14 residues. The germline V gene encodes CDR1 MDHEN and CDR2 SYDVKM. CDR3 sequence reads: CASSGQLVNQPQHF. The DNA for the CDR3 is TGTGCCAGCAGTGGGCAGCTCGTGAATCAGCCCCAGCATTTT.

This sequence joins TRBV6-1 and TRBJ2-5, with D perhaps TRBD1 (5 bases). Germline V lookup: CDR1 MNHNS, CDR2 SASEGT. V was trimmed by 2 bases and J by 0 bases, leaving 10 bases between them. The CDR3 runs 15 residues. The CDR3 sequence: CASSELTGHQETQYF. The CDR3 DNA follows: TGTGCCAGCAGTGAATTAACAGGTCACCAAGAGACCCAGTACTTC.

V is TRBV11-3 and J is TRBJ2-6, with D perhaps TRBD1 (5 bases). V lost 8 bases and J lost 0, with 11 bases in between. The CDR3 extends over 15 amino acids. Germline CDR1 is SGHNT and CDR2 is YENEEA. The CDR3 DNA is TGTGCCAGCGAAAGGGGTCTCTCTGGGGCCAACGTCCTGACTTTC. It is translated as CASERGLSGANVLTF.

As DNA, the CDR3 is TGTGCCAGCTCACGACAGATCCAAGAGACCCAGTACTTC. Translating gives CASSRQIQETQYF. The V gene is TRBV18, the J gene TRBJ2-5; D is perhaps TRBD1 (5 bases). The length of the CDR3 is 13 residues. Germline V lookup: CDR1 KGHSH, CDR2 LQKENI. With 4 bases removed from V and 1 base from J, the gap between germline ends came to 7 bases.

The CDR3 here is CASPPEEGRWNEQYF. CDR3 nucleotides: TGCGCCAGCCCACCGGAAGAGGGCCGGTGGAACGAGCAGTACTTC. The chain joins TRBV23-1 to TRBJ2-7; weak D call: TRBD2 (5 bases). TRBV23-1 is labeled an ORF, and its function is uncertain. The ends were cut back, 8 bases at V and 5 bases at J, with 22 bases in the middle. The CDR3 runs to 15 residues.

The chain is built from TRBV4-2 and TRBJ1-5; D is unresolved. Germline CDR1 reads LGHNA; CDR2 reads YNFKEQ. Trimming stripped 0 bases from V and 1 base from J, with 10 bases between. The length of the CDR3 is 16 residues. CDR3 in amino acids: CASSQDLWRSNQPQHF. Here the CDR3 DNA reads TGTGCCAGCAGCCAAGATCTTTGGAGGAGCAATCAGCCCCAGCATTTT.

The genes are TRBV5-6 and TRBJ1-2; 10 nucleotides match TRBD1. CDR1 SGHDT and CDR2 YYEEEE come from the germline V gene. CDR3 length equals 15 residues. The V gene end was trimmed by 1 base and the J gene end by 3 bases; junction bases not matched to a gene: 3. The CDR3 nucleotides read TGTGCCAGCAGCTTGTCGGGACAGGGGTACTATGGCTACACCTTC. Protein: CASSLSGQGYYGYTF.

V usage is TRBV29-1 and J usage is TRBJ2-7; 7 bases line up with TRBD1. Germline lookup yields CDR1 SQVTM and CDR2 ANQGSEA. The CDR3 spans 14 residues. V lost 2 bases and J lost 9; bases outside the gene matches: 13. The CDR3 reads CSVETGTVSGGQYF. The CDR3 DNA is TGCAGCGTTGAAACCGGGACAGTATCTGGGGGGCAGTACTTC.

The chain employs TRBV7-9 and TRBJ2-5; D may be TRBD2 (6 bases). The V gene's germline CDR1 is SEHNR and CDR2 FQNEAQ (reference sequence). The CDR3 extends over 14 amino acids. The ends were cut back, 3 bases at V and 5 bases at J, with 13 bases in the middle. This CDR3 reads CASSFNTGGETQYF. CDR3 DNA sequence: TGTGCCAGCAGCTTTAATACCGGAGGGGAGACCCAGTACTTC.

This clone has just a few counts. The chain uses TRBV2 and TRBJ1-2; TRBD1 agrees at 7 bases. The CDR3 is made up of 11 amino acids. CDR1 SNHLY and CDR2 FYNNEI come from the germline V gene. After removal of 6 bases from V and 8 bases from J, the junction contained 3 bases not matched to a gene. CDR3 bases: TGTGCCAGCAGCCGGACAGGAGGCTACACCTTC. Its protein product is CASSRTGGYTF. Drawing the rest from reference TRBV2 and TRBJ1-2, the complete variable domain is EPEVTQTPSHQVTQMGQEVILRCVPISNHLYFYWYRQILGQKVEFLVSFYNNEISEKSEIFDDQFSVERPDGSNFTLKIRSTKLEDSAMYFCASSRTGGYTFGSGTRLTVV.

This sequence joins TRBV7-9 and TRBJ2-2, with D unclear. Trimming took off 8 bases at V and 7 bases at J, with 11 bases between the two ends. The CDR3 totals 12 residues. CDR1 and CDR2 (germline): SEHNR, FQNEAQ (reference sequence). The CDR3: CASSSPLGELFF. The CDR3 coding sequence is TGTGCCAGCTCCTCCCCCCTCGGGGAGCTGTTTTTT. The whole variable domain, filled in from reference TRBV7-9 and TRBJ2-2, reads DTGVSQNPRHKITKRGQNVTFRCDPISEHNRLYWYRQTLGQGPEFLTYFQNEAQLEKSRLLSDRFSAERPKGSFSTLEIQRTEQGDSAMYLCASSSPLGELFFGEGSRLTVL.

This sequence joins TRBV6-4 and TRBJ2-1, with 8 bases matching TRBD2. From germline, CDR1 is MRHNA and CDR2 SNTAGT. The CDR3 length is 15 residues. The V and J ends lost 2 bases and 8 bases, in that order; junction bases with no gene match: 8. CDR3 bases: TGTGCCAGCAGTGACGAAGCGGGAGAGTTCCATGAGCAGTTCTTC. Its protein is CASSDEAGEFHEQFF.

This clone was counted between two and nine times. This chain links TRBV2 with TRBJ2-2; 11 bases agree with TRBD1. Per the germline V gene, CDR1 is SNHLY and CDR2 is FYNNEI. J gave up 4 bases and V 8 bases, and 6 bases lay outside the gene matches. The CDR3 totals 15 residues. CDR3 residues: CASGGTGGSTGELFF. CDR3 nucleotides: TGTGCCAGCGGAGGGACAGGGGGATCCACCGGGGAGCTGTTTTTT.

This chain links TRBV6-1 with TRBJ1-6, with D maybe TRBD1 (6 bases). The CDR3 runs 14 residues. The germline gives CDR1 MNHNS, CDR2 SASEGT. Trimming shortened V by 2 bases and J by 9 bases, and 11 bases separated the two germline ends. CDR3 coding DNA: TGTGCCAGCAGTGAATGGCAGGGGACTTCACCCCTCCACTTT. Translating gives CASSEWQGTSPLHF.

The rearrangement links TRBV10-3 to TRBJ1-5; D gene uncertain. Germline loops: CDR1 ENHRY, CDR2 SYGVKD. The CDR3 has 15 amino acids. Trimming shortened V by 3 bases and J by 3 bases, and 12 bases separated the two germline ends. Here the CDR3 DNA reads TGTGCCATCAGTGATACTTGGGAGACCAATCAGCCCCAGCATTTT. Translated: CAISDTWETNQPQHF.

The chain couples TRBV11-3 to TRBJ1-4; 7 bases fit TRBD1. The V gene end was trimmed by 1 base and the J gene end by 3 bases; junction bases not matched to a gene: 8. CDR1 is SGHNT, CDR2 YENEEA, per germline. This CDR3 has 17 amino acids. For the CDR3, the DNA is TGTGCCAGCAGCTTAGTTCGGGACAGCACGGCTAATGAAAAACTGTTTTTT. The encoded protein is CASSLVRDSTANEKLFF. Combining the CDR3 with reference TRBV11-3 and TRBJ1-4 gives the whole variable domain EAGVVQSPRYKIIEKKQPVAFWCNPISGHNTLYWYLQNLGQGPELLIRYENEEAVDDSQLPKDRFSAERLKGVDSTLKIQPAELGDSAVYLCASSLVRDSTANEKLFFGSGTQLSVL.

This clone is termed medium-sized. This rearrangement joins TRBV5-1 to TRBJ2-1, with D hard to call. The length of the CDR3 is 13 residues. Germline CDR1 and CDR2: SGHRS and YFSETQ. V lost 0 bases, J lost 7 bases, and 8 bases lay in between. The CDR3 coding sequence is TGCGCCAGCAGCTTGGCCAGGTCAAATGAGCAGTTCTTC. Translation gives CASSLARSNEQFF.